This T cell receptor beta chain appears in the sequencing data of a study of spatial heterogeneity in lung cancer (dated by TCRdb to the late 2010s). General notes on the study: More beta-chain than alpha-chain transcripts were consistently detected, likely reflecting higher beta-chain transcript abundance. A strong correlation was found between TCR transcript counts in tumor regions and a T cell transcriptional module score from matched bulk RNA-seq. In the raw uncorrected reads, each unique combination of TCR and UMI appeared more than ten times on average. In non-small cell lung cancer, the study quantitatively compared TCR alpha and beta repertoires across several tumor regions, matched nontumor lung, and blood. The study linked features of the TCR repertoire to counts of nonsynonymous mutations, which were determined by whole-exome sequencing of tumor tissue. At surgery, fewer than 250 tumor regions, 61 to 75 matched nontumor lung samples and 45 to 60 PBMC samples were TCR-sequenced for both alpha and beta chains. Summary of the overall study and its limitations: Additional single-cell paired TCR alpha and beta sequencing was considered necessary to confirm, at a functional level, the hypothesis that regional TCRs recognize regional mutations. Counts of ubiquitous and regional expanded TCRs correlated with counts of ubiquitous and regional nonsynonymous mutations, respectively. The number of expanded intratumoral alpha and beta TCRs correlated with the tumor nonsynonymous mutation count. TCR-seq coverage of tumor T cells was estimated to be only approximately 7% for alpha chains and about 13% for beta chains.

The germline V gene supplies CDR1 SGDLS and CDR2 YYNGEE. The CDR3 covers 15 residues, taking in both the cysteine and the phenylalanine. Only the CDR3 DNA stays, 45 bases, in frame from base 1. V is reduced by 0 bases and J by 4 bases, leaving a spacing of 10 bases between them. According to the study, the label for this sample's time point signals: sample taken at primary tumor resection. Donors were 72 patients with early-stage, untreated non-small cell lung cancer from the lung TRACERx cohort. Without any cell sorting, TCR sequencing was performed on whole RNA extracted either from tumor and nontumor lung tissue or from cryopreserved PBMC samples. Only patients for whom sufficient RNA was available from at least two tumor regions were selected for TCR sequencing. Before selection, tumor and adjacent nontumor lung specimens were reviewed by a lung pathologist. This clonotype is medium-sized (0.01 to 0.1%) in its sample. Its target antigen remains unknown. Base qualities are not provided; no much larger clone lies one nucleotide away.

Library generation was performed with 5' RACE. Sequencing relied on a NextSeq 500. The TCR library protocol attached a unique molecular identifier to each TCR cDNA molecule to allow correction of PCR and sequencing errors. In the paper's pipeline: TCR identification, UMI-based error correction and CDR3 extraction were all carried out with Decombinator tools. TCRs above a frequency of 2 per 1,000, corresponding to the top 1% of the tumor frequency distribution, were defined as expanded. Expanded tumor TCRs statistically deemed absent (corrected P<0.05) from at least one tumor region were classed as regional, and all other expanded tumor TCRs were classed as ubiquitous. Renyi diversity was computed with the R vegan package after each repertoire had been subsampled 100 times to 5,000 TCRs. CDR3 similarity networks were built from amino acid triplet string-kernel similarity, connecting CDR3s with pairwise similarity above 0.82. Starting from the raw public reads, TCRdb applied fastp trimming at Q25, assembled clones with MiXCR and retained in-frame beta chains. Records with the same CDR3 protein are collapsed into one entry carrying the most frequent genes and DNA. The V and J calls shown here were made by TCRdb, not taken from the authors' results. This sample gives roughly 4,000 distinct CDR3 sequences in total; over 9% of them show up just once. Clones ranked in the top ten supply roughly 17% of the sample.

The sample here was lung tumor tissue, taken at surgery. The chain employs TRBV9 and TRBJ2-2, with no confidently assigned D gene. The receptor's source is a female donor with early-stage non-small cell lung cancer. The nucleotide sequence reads TGTGCCAGCAGCGTAGGCCCGCGGCCCACCGGGGAGCTGTTTTTT. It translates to CASSVGPRPTGELFF. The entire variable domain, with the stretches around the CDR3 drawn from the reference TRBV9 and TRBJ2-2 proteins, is DSGVTQTPKHLITATGQRVTLRCSPRSGDLSVYWYQQSLDQGLQFLIQYYNGEERAKGNILERFSAQQFPDLHSELNLSSLELGDSALYFCASSVGPRPTGELFFGEGSRLTVL.